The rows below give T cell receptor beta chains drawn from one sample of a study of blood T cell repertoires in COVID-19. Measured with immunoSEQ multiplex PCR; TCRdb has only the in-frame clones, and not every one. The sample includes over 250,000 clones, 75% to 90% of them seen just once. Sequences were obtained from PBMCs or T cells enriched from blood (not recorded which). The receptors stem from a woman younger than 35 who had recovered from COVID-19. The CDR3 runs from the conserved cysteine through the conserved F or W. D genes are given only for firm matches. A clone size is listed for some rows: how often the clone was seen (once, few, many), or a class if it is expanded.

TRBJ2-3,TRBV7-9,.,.,TGTGCCAGCAGCTTAGGACGGGGGAGCACAGATACGCAGTATTTT,CASSLGRGSTDTQYF
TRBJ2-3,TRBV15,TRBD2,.,TGTGCCACCAGCAGGACTAGCGAAGATACGCAGTATTTT,CATSRTSEDTQYF
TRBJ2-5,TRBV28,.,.,TGTGCCAGCAGTCAATCCAACGGAGGGTACCAAGAGACCCAGTACTTC,CASSQSNGGYQETQYF
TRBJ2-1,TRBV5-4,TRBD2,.,TGTGCCAGCAGCTCGCTGGAAAGACTAGCGGGGGGCATCGATGAGCAGTTCTTC,CASSSLERLAGGIDEQFF
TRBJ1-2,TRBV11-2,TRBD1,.,TGTGCCAGCAGCTTAACAGGGGGCATCGGCTATGGCTACACCTTC,CASSLTGGIGYGYTF
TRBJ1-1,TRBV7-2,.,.,TGTGCCAGCACCCTAAACCTCAACACTGAAGCTTTCTTT,CASTLNLNTEAFF
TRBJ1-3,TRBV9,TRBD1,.,TGTGCCAGCAGCGTAGGGCCCACCGACAGGGGCGCGGACACCATATATTTT,CASSVGPTDRGADTIYF
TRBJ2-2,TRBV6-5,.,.,TGTGCCAGCATTCGCGGGACGCTTGAAGCCGGGGAGCTGTTTTTT,CASIRGTLEAGELFF
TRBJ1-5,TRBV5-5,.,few,TGTGCCAGCAGCTTGGGGCGGGGCAATCAGCCCCAGCATTTT,CASSLGRGNQPQHF
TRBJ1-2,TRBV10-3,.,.,TGTGCCACCGTAGGGGCGGAACAAGGCCTCTATGGCTACACCTTC,CATVGAEQGLYGYTF
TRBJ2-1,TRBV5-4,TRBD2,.,TGTGCCAGCAGAGCCTCTAGCGGGGAGTACAATGAGCAGTTCTTC,CASRASSGEYNEQFF
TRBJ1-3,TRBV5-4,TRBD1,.,TGTGCCAGCAGCTTCTCGACTCAGGGGGCGGCTGGAAACACCATATATTTT,CASSFSTQGAAGNTIYF
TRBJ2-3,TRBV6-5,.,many,TGTGCCAGCAGAGGAGTAGCGGATACGCAGTATTTT,CASRGVADTQYF
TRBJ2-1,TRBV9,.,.,TGTGCCAGCAGCCGGAGGGGGGGGTACAATGAGCAGTTCTTC,CASSRRGGYNEQFF
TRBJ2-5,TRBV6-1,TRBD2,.,TGTGCCAGCAGTGAATCAGCGGGGGGACAAGAGACCCAGTACTTC,CASSESAGGQETQYF
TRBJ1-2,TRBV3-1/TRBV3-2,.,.,TGTGCCAGCAGCCAGCGTTCAGGCGGCTACACCTTC,CASSQRSGGYTF
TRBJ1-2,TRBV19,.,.,TGTGCCAGTAGTATTCAGGGGCCGAACTATGGCTACACCTTC,CASSIQGPNYGYTF
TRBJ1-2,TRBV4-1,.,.,TGCGCCAGCAGCCAAACAGGGTTTGACTATGGCTACACCTTC,CASSQTGFDYGYTF
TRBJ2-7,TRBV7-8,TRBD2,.,TGTGCCAGCAGCTCAGGGGGACTAGCGGGTTCCTACGAGCAGTACTTC,CASSSGGLAGSYEQYF
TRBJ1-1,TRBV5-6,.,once,TGTGCCAGCAACTCCTTAACCTACACTGAAGCTTTCTTT,CASNSLTYTEAFF
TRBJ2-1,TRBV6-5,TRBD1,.,TGTGCCAGCAGGAGGACAGGGTACAATGAGCAGTTCTTC,CASRRTGYNEQFF
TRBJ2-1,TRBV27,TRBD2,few,TGTGCCAGCAGTCCAACGACGGGGGGGTCCCCCGATGAGCAGTTCTTC,CASSPTTGGSPDEQFF
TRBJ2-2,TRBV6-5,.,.,TGTGCCAGCAGCCCCAGGGTCACCGGGGAGCTGTTTTTT,CASSPRVTGELFF
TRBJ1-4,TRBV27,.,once,TGTGCCAGCAGTTTTGGGGGGGATAATGAAAAACTGTTTTTT,CASSFGGDNEKLFF
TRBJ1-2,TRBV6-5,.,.,TGTGCCAGCAGTTACGGGCAAAGTGGCTACACCTTC,CASSYGQSGYTF
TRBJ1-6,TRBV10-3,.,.,TGTGCCATTAAGGGAGGGGGGAATTCACCCCTCCACTTT,CAIKGGGNSPLHF
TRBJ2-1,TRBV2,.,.,TGTGCCAGCAGTGAAGCTGACAGCCGCGTCAATGAGCAGTTCTTC,CASSEADSRVNEQFF
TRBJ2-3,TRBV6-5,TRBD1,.,TGTGCCAGCAGCTGGACAGGGTGGGCAGATACGCAGTATTTT,CASSWTGWADTQYF
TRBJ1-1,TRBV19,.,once,TGTGCCAGTAGTAGGAGCGCGAACACTGAAGCTTTCTTT,CASSRSANTEAFF
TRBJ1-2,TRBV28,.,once,TGTGCCAGCCATTTCGGAGCTAACTATGGCTACACCTTC,CASHFGANYGYTF
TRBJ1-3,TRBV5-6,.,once,TGTGCCAGCAGCTTGTTACAACAAATCTCTGGAAACACCATATATTTT,CASSLLQQISGNTIYF
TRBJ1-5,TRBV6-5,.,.,TGTGCCAGCAGTTACGAAGCTCAGCCCCAGCATTTT,CASSYEAQPQHF